The rows below give T cell receptor beta chains drawn from one sample of a study of blood T cell repertoires in COVID-19. Data came from immunoSEQ multiplex PCR; TCRdb stores just in-frame clones and leaves some out. Here the sample spans about 140,000 clones, roughly 84% being singletons. The sample taken for sequencing was peripheral blood. The receptor set was obtained from a man aged 60 to 75 with active or convalescent COVID-19. Both conserved end residues are trimmed from each CDR3. A D gene is named only where the DNA matches it firmly.

>TRBV12-5|-
ASAPGLNTEAF
>TRBV27|TRBD1
ASIPGGAGTEAF
>TRBV19|-
ASSPESGDLNYGYT
>TRBV12-3/TRBV12-4|TRBD1
ASRTGTDYGYT
>TRBV29-1|-
SSPGRENTEAF
>TRBV5-1|-
ASSPDGVFGNTIY
>TRBV9|TRBD1
ASSPPRDRGPDTQY
>TRBV9|-
ASSVGFSMETQY
>TRBV15|TRBD2
ATSRGVTSGGYEQY
>TRBV6-5|TRBD1
ASTTDRGSTEAF